This TCR beta chain was sequenced for a study of T-cell memory formation after mild COVID-19. Turning to the study itself: TCR clustering was largely donor specific.

Study-level points and caveats: Contracting clones, day 15 to 85, had balanced CD4/CD8, and later expanders favored CD4+. CD4+ contracting clones were mainly CM and EM; CD8+ ones, EMRA. Memory cells collected pre-infection included some clones that later responded, suggesting cross-reactive memory joined.

As for this clonotype: Its antigen is undetermined.

Germline V gives CDR1 KGHDR, CDR2 SFDVKD. The CDR3 is made up of 15 amino acids. Trimming cost V 3 bases and J 4 bases, with 13 bases left between them. TCRdb reanalysed the 5' RACE reads using MiXCR and keeps one entry per CDR3 protein. Of over 350,000 distinct CDR3 sequences in the sample, about 15% are singletons; the top ten hold 20% to 25%. Input material: PBMCs or a T cell subset sorted from them (not recorded which). This receptor was obtained from a man aged 18 to 35 who had mild COVID-19 (a few samples of this study predate the infection). Cell type and time point are not known. The chain combines TRBV24-1 with TRBJ2-3, with D maybe TRBD2 (6 bases). The CDR3 is CATSDASEAPDTQYF. DNA of the CDR3: TGTGCCACCAGTGATGCTAGCGAAGCCCCAGATACGCAGTATTTT.